The present entry profiles one T cell receptor beta chain with its context. The CDR3 extends over 14 amino acids. Germline CDR1 SGHVS, CDR2 FNYEAQ. TRB was amplified from about 270 ng of peripheral blood genomic DNA per sample. Multiplex touch-down PCR amplified TRB using TRB-A and TRB-B pools in one tube. No DNA is given; TCRdb re-called the multiplex PCR reads and lists each CDR3 protein once. The sample totals over 3,000 distinct CDR3 sequences; its top ten clones hold approximately 15%. These data belong to a study of T cell clusters in autoimmune cytopenias. Study-level information: The median distinct TRB clonotype count was around 2,400 per sample, from a median around 52,000 reads.

The chain uses TRBV7-6 and TRBJ2-7; no DNA is available, so the TRBD2 call from TCRdb remains unchecked. Sequencing input: peripheral blood. This sequence was found in a human donor with an autoimmune cytopenia or autoimmune hepatitis (not recorded which). CDR3 residues: CASSLFSGMGEQYF. Full variable domain (rest looked up from reference TRBV7-6 and TRBJ2-7): GAGVSQSPRYKVTKRGQDVALRCDPISGHVSLYWYRQALGQGPEFLTYFNYEAQQDKSGLPNDRFSAERPEGSISTLTIQRTEQRDSAMYRCASSLFSGMGEQYFGPGTRLTVT.